This TCR beta chain was retrieved from a study of CD8 T cells in Susac syndrome. The germline CDR1 and CDR2 sequences are KGHDR and SFDVKD. The CDR3 runs to 14 residues. With 0 bases removed from V and 0 bases from J, the gap between germline ends came to 2 bases. Reverse transcription of roughly 0.5 to 1 ug RNA used random hexamers. Each CDR3 protein gets one entry after TCRdb re-called the immunoSEQ multiplex PCR reads with MiXCR. The sample carries 150,000 to 200,000 distinct CDR3 sequences, 95% recorded once. This sequence was found in a human donor with Susac syndrome. Sequenced input: CD8+ T cells from PBMCs. The V call is TRBV24-1, the J call TRBJ2-1; D remains unclear. The CDR3 DNA is TGTGCCACCAGTGATTTGGGCTCCTACAATGAGCAGTTCTTC. This codes for CATSDLGSYNEQFF.